These T cell receptor beta chains were read from a single sample in a study of tumor-infiltrating lymphocytes in primary liver carcinoma. TCRdb recomputed calls from the multiplex PCR reads with MiXCR, one row per CDR3 protein. The data show about 350,000 distinct CDR3 sequences, with around 60% seen just once and 5.5% to 8% held by the top ten. Material for sequencing was peripheral blood. Receptors originate from a man in his forties with primary liver carcinoma and hepatitis B virus infection. Each CDR3 is given with its conserved first and last residue. A D gene is named only where the DNA matches it firmly. Where a row states a size, it is once, few, many or the class of an expanded clone; other rows omit it.

>TRBV11-2|TRBJ2-2|-|-
TGCGCCAGCGGTCGGGGCGCGGCCACCGAGGAGCTGTATTTT
CASGRGAATEELYF
>TRBV6-2/TRBV6-3|TRBJ1-1|-|-
TGTGCAAGCAGCCCGACATGGACGAACACTGAAGCTTTCTTT
CASSPTWTNTEAFF
>TRBV11-2|TRBJ2-5|-|-
TGTGCCAGCAGCTTCCGAGAGATCCAGTACTTC
CASSFREIQYF
>TRBV12-3/TRBV12-4|TRBJ2-1|TRBD2|many
TGTGCCAGCAGTTTAGGTCTAGCGGGAGTCTACAATGAGCAGTTCTTC
CASSLGLAGVYNEQFF
>TRBV5-5|TRBJ1-4|-|-
TGTGTCAGCAGCTTGACCCCAGGAATTTATGAAAAACTGTTTTTT
CVSSLTPGIYEKLFF
>TRBV4-1|TRBJ1-4|TRBD1|-
TGCGCCAGCAGCCAAGAAGGGACAGGGAGTGAAAAACTGTTTTTT
CASSQEGTGSEKLFF
>TRBV6-6|TRBJ2-1|TRBD2|many
TGTGCCAGCAGCTCGGGAGGTGGGGTCAATGAGCAGTTCTTC
CASSSGGGVNEQFF
>TRBV5-1|TRBJ2-3|-|-
TGCGCCAGCAGCTTGGCCGTTACGACAGAGGGCACCACAGATACGCAGTATTTT
CASSLAVTTEGTTDTQYF
>TRBV29-1|TRBJ2-7|-|many
TGCAGCGTTGCTACGTCGACCAACGAGCAGTACTTC
CSVATSTNEQYF
>TRBV11-2|TRBJ2-3|-|-
TGTGCCAGCAGCTTAGAAAGTGGGAGTGGAAAACGAGATACGCAGTATTTT
CASSLESGSGKRDTQYF
>TRBV12-3/TRBV12-4|TRBJ2-3|TRBD2|many
TGTGCCAGCACCACAACTAGCGGGAGTGCAGATACGCAGTATTTT
CASTTTSGSADTQYF